One and the same sample provided the 32 T cell receptor beta chains below, sequenced in a study of shared clonotypes between healthy human individuals (TCRdb year 2020). Library preparation employed the immunoSEQ multiplex PCR assay. TCRdb retrieved this table from immuneACCESS and kept in-frame rearrangements only. Not all clones are present; in checked studies, unresolved V genes account for under half, and no reason is known for the remainder. The sample profile shows just over 2,000,000 clones; 85% to 95% of them were found once. 0.1% to 0.15% of the sample lies in the top ten. Sequenced: naive CD4+ T cells sorted from blood. The cell subset or site label of this sample denotes: CD45RA+ positively selected. Receptors were obtained from a man aged 18 to 30 in good health.

This clone appeared once. V usage is TRBV28 and J usage is TRBJ1-5; tentative D call: TRBD1 (5 bases). This CDR3 is 14 amino acids long. V was cut by 6 bases and J by 7 bases, with 16 bases left in between. Germline loops: CDR1 MDHEN, CDR2 SYDVKM. The CDR3 protein is CASSTSGSGQPQHF. The CDR3 DNA reads as TGTGCCAGCAGCACGTCAGGGAGTGGGCAGCCCCAGCATTTT.

The J gene is TRBJ2-1, the V gene TRBV30; TRBD1 agrees at 8 bases. There are 17 residues in the CDR3. Germline trimming cut 2 bases from V and 3 bases from J; bases unmatched to any gene: 12. From germline, CDR1 is GTSNPN and CDR2 SVGIG (reference sequence). The CDR3 DNA sequence: TGTGCCTGGAGTTCACAGGGGGTCGTCGGGGGCTACAATGAGCAGTTCTTC. Its translation is CAWSSQGVVGGYNEQFF. Full variable domain (outside the CDR3, taken from reference TRBV30 and TRBJ2-1): SQTIHQWPATLVQPVGSPLSLECTVEGTSNPNLYWYRQAAGRGLQLLFYSVGIGQISSEVPQNLSASRPQDRQFILSSKKLLLSDSGFYLCAWSSQGVVGGYNEQFFGPGTRLTVL.

The rearrangement joins TRBV5-1 to TRBJ1-2, with 8 bases matching TRBD1. Germline V lookup: CDR1 SGHRS, CDR2 YFSETQ. This CDR3 spans 13 amino acids. J lost 3 bases, V lost 6 bases, and 4 bases had no gene match. The CDR3 nucleotides are TGCGCCAGCACCTCGACAGGGGACTATGGCTACACCTTC. Encoded protein: CASTSTGDYGYTF.

This chain links TRBV5-6 with TRBJ1-5; D is perhaps TRBD1 (6 bases). Germline loops: CDR1 SGHDT, CDR2 YYEEEE. The CDR3 runs 15 residues. V was trimmed by 0 bases and J by 3 bases, leaving 10 bases between them. CDR3 coding DNA: TGTGCCAGCAGCTTGGCGGGACACCTCAATCAGCCCCAGCATTTT. Translated, it gives CASSLAGHLNQPQHF.

Comment on this clone: This CDR3 is also generated by other DNA sequences in the sample. CDR3 region: CASSSDGNYGYTF. Written as DNA, the CDR3 is TGTGCCAGCAGCTCCGACGGGAACTATGGCTACACCTTC. The chain links TRBV28 to TRBJ1-2; D call uncertain. The V gene lost 6 bases and the J gene lost 2 bases, with 10 bases spanning the gap. This CDR3 comprises 13 residues. The germline V gene encodes CDR1 MDHEN and CDR2 SYDVKM.

The chain recombines TRBV21-1 with TRBJ1-6. TRBV21-1 is labeled a pseudogene. This CDR3 is 17 amino acids long. CDR3 in amino acids: CASSKAGGNSNNSPLHF. In nucleotides, the CDR3 is TGTGCCAGCAGCAAAGCCGGGGGCAATAGTAATAATTCACCCCTCCACTTT.

This clone was seen once. The chain joins TRBV30 to TRBJ1-5, with a weak D call TRBD1 (5 bases). The V and J ends lost 1 base and 5 bases respectively, with 9 bases between them. The CDR3 covers 13 residues. CDR1 and CDR2 from the germline V gene are GTSNPN and SVGIG (reference sequence). The CDR3: CAWSDRSDQPQHF. CDR3 nucleotides: TGTGCCTGGAGTGACAGGAGTGATCAGCCCCAGCATTTT.

This clone appeared a single time. This chain links TRBV30 with TRBJ1-3; perhaps TRBD1 as D (6 bases). The V gene's germline CDR1 is GTSNPN and CDR2 SVGIG (reference sequence). CDR3 length: 19 residues. V gave up 1 base and J gave up 4 bases, with 26 bases separating them. The CDR3 sequence: CAWSEGPSSPGTFGNTIYF. CDR3 nucleotides: TGTGCCTGGAGTGAGGGACCTTCCTCCCCCGGGACATTCGGAAACACCATATATTTT.

This chain uses TRBV11-2 with TRBJ2-4; D is perhaps TRBD1 (6 bases). V was shortened by 5 bases and J by 6 bases, with 17 bases between the two germline ends. Germline V gives CDR1 SGHAT, CDR2 FQNNGV. This CDR3 spans 15 amino acids. CDR3: CASSTGNLPVNIQYF. CDR3 nucleotides: TGTGCCAGCAGCACAGGGAATCTCCCGGTAAACATTCAGTACTTC.

V usage is TRBV29-1 and J usage is TRBJ2-3; D is undetermined. V was trimmed by 4 bases and J by 1 base, leaving 6 bases between them. This CDR3 is built from 12 residues. Germline loops: CDR1 SQVTM, CDR2 ANQGSEA. This CDR3 reads CSVVHGTDTQYF. CDR3 DNA: TGCAGCGTTGTGCACGGCACAGATACGCAGTATTTT.

In this sample, this clone turned up a few times. The genes are TRBV7-9 and TRBJ1-4; 9 nucleotides agree with TRBD1. CDR1 is SEHNR and CDR2 is FQNEAQ in the germline V gene (reference sequence). The V gene end was trimmed by 5 bases and the J gene end by 4 bases; junction bases not matched to a gene: 2. This CDR3 spans 14 amino acids. CDR3 sequence: CASSQGQGNEKLFF. The CDR3 region has the DNA TGTGCCAGCAGCCAGGGACAGGGTAATGAAAAACTGTTTTTT.

The rearrangement uses TRBV7-2 and TRBJ1-2, with 7 bases aligning to TRBD1. The V segment lost 5 bases and the J segment 2 bases; nucleotides outside the gene matches: 8. Germline assignment: CDR1 SGHTA and CDR2 FQGNSA. The CDR3 covers 15 residues. The CDR3, as DNA: TGTGCCAGCAGCCGCGGCGGGACAGCCAACTATGGCTACACCTTC. Its protein is CASSRGGTANYGYTF. Using reference TRBV7-2 and TRBJ1-2 for the parts outside the CDR3, the full variable domain is GAGVSQSPSNKVTEKGKDVELRCDPISGHTALYWYRQSLGQGLEFLIYFQGNSAPDKSGLPSDRFSAERTGGSVSTLTIQRTQQEDSAVYLCASSRGGTANYGYTFGSGTRLTVV.

The rearrangement uses TRBV7-2 and TRBJ2-5; no clear D gene. The CDR3 sequence is 14 residues long. CDR1 and CDR2 from the germline V gene are SGHTA and FQGNSA. With 1 base removed from V and 1 base from J, the gap between germline ends came to 7 bases. CDR3 sequence reads: CASSLDGLQETQYF. In nucleotides, the CDR3 is TGTGCCAGCAGCTTAGACGGCCTCCAAGAGACCCAGTACTTC.

The chain links TRBV6-6 to TRBJ1-3; D remains unclear. The CDR3 spans 13 residues. The germline V gene has CDR1 MNHNY and CDR2 SVGAGI (reference sequence). V was pared by 7 bases and J by 0 bases, with 7 bases between. CDR3 in DNA: TGTGCCAGCAACAGTCTCTCTGGAAACACCATATATTTT. Translating gives CASNSLSGNTIYF.

This clone was counted once. The J gene is TRBJ2-7, the V gene TRBV10-3, with TRBD2 matching over 8 bases. CDR1 and CDR2 (germline): ENHRY, SYGVKD. CDR3 size: 15 residues. The junction had 13 bases not matched to a gene; V was cut back by 6 bases and J by 6 bases. The CDR3 bases are TGTGCCATCAGCCCTGGGACTAGTTCACTTTCCGAGCAGTACTTC. As protein: CAISPGTSSLSEQYF.

The J gene is TRBJ1-4, the V gene TRBV7-8, with D unresolved. With 2 bases removed from V and 6 bases from J, the gap between germline ends came to 13 bases. The CDR3 consists of 15 residues. Germline CDR1 reads SGHVS; CDR2 reads FQNEAQ. DNA for the CDR3: TGTGCCAGCAGCTTATCAACCCTCTCACATGAAAAACTGTTTTTT. Protein: CASSLSTLSHEKLFF.

The chain uses TRBV19 and TRBJ2-7; either TRBD1 or TRBD2 may fit D (6 bases each). Trimming shortened V by 5 bases and J by 5 bases, and 19 bases separated the two germline ends. CDR3 length: 15 residues. Germline-derived CDR1 and CDR2 are LNHDA and SQIVND (reference sequence). The CDR3 region has the DNA TGTGCCAGTAGTTTACAGGGAGGAACGAGAAACGAGCAGTACTTC. Residues: CASSLQGGTRNEQYF.

The rearrangement joins TRBV11-2 to TRBJ1-1, with D unresolved. Germline assignment: CDR1 SGHAT and CDR2 FQNNGV. This CDR3 spans 14 amino acids. V lost 1 base, J lost 1 base, and 7 bases lay in between. DNA of the CDR3: TGTGCCAGCAGCTTAGGCGTCAGGAACACTGAAGCTTTCTTT. Translating gives CASSLGVRNTEAFF.

The V and J genes are TRBV5-1 and TRBJ1-4; TRBD1 matches at 10 bases. The CDR3 runs to 15 residues. The trim removed 3 bases at V and 8 bases at J, leaving 7 bases unmatched. CDR1 and CDR2 from the germline V gene are SGHRS and YFSETQ. CDR3 region: CASSSGTGAGEKLFF. The CDR3 bases are TGCGCCAGCAGCTCCGGGACAGGGGCAGGAGAAAAACTGTTTTTT.

This clone was seen repeatedly, ten times or more. The chain employs TRBV30 and TRBJ1-2, with 9 positions matching TRBD1. The germline V gene has CDR1 GTSNPN and CDR2 SVGIG (reference sequence). J was trimmed by 3 bases and V by 1 base; bases with no gene match: 3. This CDR3 contains 14 residues. The chain's CDR3 is CAWSGRTGDYGYTF. The CDR3 DNA sequence: TGTGCCTGGAGTGGAAGGACAGGGGACTATGGCTACACCTTC.

The chain joins TRBV6-5 to TRBJ2-5; D may match TRBD1 or TRBD2 (6 bases each). The CDR3 is 14 amino acids. Germline V gene lookup returns CDR1 MNHEY and CDR2 SVGAGI. With 2 bases removed from V and 5 bases from J, the gap between germline ends came to 12 bases. The CDR3 region has the DNA TGTGCCAGCAGTTACCGGGGGCCTTGGGAGACCCAGTACTTC. Amino acids: CASSYRGPWETQYF.

The V and J genes are TRBV7-2 and TRBJ2-5, with 8 bases aligning to TRBD2. Germline V gives CDR1 SGHTA, CDR2 FQGNSA. The CDR3 covers 18 residues. V gave up 0 bases and J gave up 5 bases; unmatched junction bases: 14. CDR3 in DNA: TGTGCCAGCAGCTTAGCGATTTTGGCGGGAGGAGGAGGGGAGACCCAGTACTTC. The encoded protein is CASSLAILAGGGGETQYF.

The gene calls are TRBV4-1 and TRBJ2-3; D might be TRBD2 (6 bases). CDR1 and CDR2 (germline): MGHRA, YSYEKL. Trimming left V 3 bases short and J 2 bases short, with 12 bases between. The CDR3 runs 15 residues. CDR3 DNA sequence: TGCGCCAGCAGCCATCGGGCGGGGACCACAGATACGCAGTATTTT. Protein: CASSHRAGTTDTQYF.

V usage is TRBV21-1 and J usage is TRBJ1-1. TRBV21-1 corresponds to a pseudogene. This CDR3 comprises 16 residues. CDR3 sequence reads: CASSKARGFIRGLAFF. The CDR3 DNA sequence: TGTGCCAGCAGCAAAGCGCGGGGGTTTATTCGAGGGCTTGCTTTCTTT.

The CDR3 loop reads CAISEGQVNYGYTF. The CDR3 DNA sequence: TGTGCCATCAGTGAGGGACAGGTTAACTATGGCTACACCTTC. The chain is built from TRBV10-3 and TRBJ1-2; 7 bases line up with TRBD1. The germline gives CDR1 ENHRY, CDR2 SYGVKD. The CDR3 loop spans 14 amino acids. V was pared by 2 bases and J by 1 base, with 1 base of the junction left unmatched.

The rearrangement uses TRBV7-2 and TRBJ2-5, with a possible D match to TRBD2 (7 bases). The V and J ends lost 3 bases and 4 bases respectively, with 21 bases between them. This CDR3 comprises 17 residues. The germline V gene encodes CDR1 SGHTA and CDR2 FQGNSA. CDR3 in amino acids: CASSLAGGGGAGETQYF. CDR3 sequence (DNA): TGTGCCAGCAGCTTGGCGGGTGGCGGGGGCGCCGGAGAGACCCAGTACTTC.

The chain has TRBV30 and TRBJ1-4; D might be TRBD1 (6 bases). V was clipped by 3 bases and J by 8 bases, with 19 bases between them. The CDR3 totals 15 residues. CDR1 and CDR2 (germline): GTSNPN, SVGIG (reference sequence). CDR3 DNA sequence: TGTGCCTGGAGGGCACAAGGGGGGTTAAGGGAAAAACTGTTTTTT. Translating it yields CAWRAQGGLREKLFF. Full variable domain (outside the CDR3, taken from reference TRBV30 and TRBJ1-4): SQTIHQWPATLVQPVGSPLSLECTVEGTSNPNLYWYRQAAGRGLQLLFYSVGIGQISSEVPQNLSASRPQDRQFILSSKKLLLSDSGFYLCAWRAQGGLREKLFFGSGTQLSVL.

The genes are TRBV6-4 and TRBJ2-1; maybe TRBD2 (5 bases). The CDR3 covers 12 residues. Between the trimmed V and J ends, which lost 8 bases and 4 bases, there was a span of 9 bases. The germline CDR1 and CDR2 sequences are MRHNA and SNTAGT. The CDR3 here is CASRGTYNEQFF. In DNA, the CDR3 is TGTGCCAGCCGGGGAACGTACAATGAGCAGTTCTTC.

The rearrangement uses TRBV19 and TRBJ1-4; maybe TRBD1 (6 bases). Trimming took off 9 bases at V and 8 bases at J, with 22 bases between the two ends. Germline V gene lookup returns CDR1 LNHDA and CDR2 SQIVND (reference sequence). The CDR3 is 15 residues long. CDR3 sequence reads: CARKGPGHSIEKLFF. CDR3 DNA: TGTGCCAGAAAGGGGCCGGGACATAGCATCGAAAAACTGTTTTTT.

The gene calls are TRBV2 and TRBJ2-7; D is unclear. The germline V gene has CDR1 SNHLY and CDR2 FYNNEI. The CDR3 totals 14 residues. V gave up 6 bases and J gave up 0 bases, with 12 bases separating them. The CDR3 loop reads CASRPLRSSYEQYF. The CDR3 coding sequence is TGTGCCAGCAGACCCCTACGTAGCTCCTACGAGCAGTACTTC.

This clone is a singleton in its sample. The chain combines TRBV7-2 with TRBJ2-3, with a possible D match to TRBD1 (5 bases). V was cut by 5 bases and J by 0 bases, with 12 bases left in between. The CDR3 is 15 residues long. Germline CDR1 is SGHTA and CDR2 is FQGNSA. Here the CDR3 reads CASSQQVTSTDTQYF. CDR3 coding DNA: TGTGCCAGCAGCCAACAGGTTACTAGCACAGATACGCAGTATTTT.

The CDR3 region has the DNA TGCGCCAGCAGCCCCGACTATCCGACTAGCGGGAGGCCCTACGAGCAGTACTTC. Translated, it gives CASSPDYPTSGRPYEQYF. V is TRBV5-1 and J is TRBJ2-7; the match to TRBD2 covers 13 bases. Germline V lookup: CDR1 SGHRS, CDR2 YFSETQ. The CDR3 length is 18 residues. Trimming at V came to 4 bases and at J to 2 bases, leaving 12 bases not matched to a gene.